This T cell receptor beta chain was identified during a study of molecular identifiers for immune sequencing clone quantification. Whole-study findings and limits: Sharing of a barcode by identical TCR molecules could cause highly expanded clone sizes to be underestimated.

When naive CD8 T cells were sorted, they were gated as CD8+CD4-CCR7+CD45RA+. This clonotype was seen many times. Its antigen is not known. Previously reported methods and listed TCR primers produced the bulk TCR libraries. TCRdb reanalysed the PCR reads using MiXCR and keeps one entry per CDR3 protein. The table records roughly 630,000 distinct CDR3 sequences, around 25% of them present only once. Sequencing used naive CD8+ T cells from blood, with Jurkat cell RNA spiked in. As for subset: FACS-sorted CD8+CD4-CCR7+CD45RA+ naive T cells. This receptor was taken from a human donor in good health. Some libraries in this study had Jurkat cell RNA spiked in.

The CDR3 sequence: CASSVGVRATLWGNQPQHF. The CDR3 DNA reads TGTGCCAGCAGTGTAGGGGTCAGGGCGACCCTTTGGGGCAATCAGCCCCAGCATTTT. The chain combines TRBV7-2 with TRBJ1-5, with TRBD1 as a possible D gene (5 bases). Trimming pared 6 bases from V and 2 bases from J, leaving 26 bases between. This CDR3 is built from 19 residues. The germline V gene encodes CDR1 SGHTA and CDR2 FQGNSA.